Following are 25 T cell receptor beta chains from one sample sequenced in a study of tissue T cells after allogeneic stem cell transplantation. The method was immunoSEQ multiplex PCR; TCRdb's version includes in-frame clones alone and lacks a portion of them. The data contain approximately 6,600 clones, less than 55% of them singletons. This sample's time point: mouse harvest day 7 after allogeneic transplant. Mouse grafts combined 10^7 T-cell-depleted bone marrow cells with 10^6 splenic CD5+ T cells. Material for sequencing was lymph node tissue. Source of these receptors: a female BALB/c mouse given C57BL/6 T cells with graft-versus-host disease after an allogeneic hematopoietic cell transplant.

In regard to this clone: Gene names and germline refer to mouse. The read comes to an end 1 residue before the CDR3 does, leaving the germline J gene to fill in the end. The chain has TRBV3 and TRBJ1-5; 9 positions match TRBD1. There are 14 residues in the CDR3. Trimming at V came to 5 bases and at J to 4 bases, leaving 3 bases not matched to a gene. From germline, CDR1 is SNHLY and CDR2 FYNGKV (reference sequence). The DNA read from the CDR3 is TGTGCCAGCAGCCGGGACAGGGCAAACCAGGCTCCGCTT. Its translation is CASSRDRANQAPL. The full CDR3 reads CASSRDRANQAPLF.

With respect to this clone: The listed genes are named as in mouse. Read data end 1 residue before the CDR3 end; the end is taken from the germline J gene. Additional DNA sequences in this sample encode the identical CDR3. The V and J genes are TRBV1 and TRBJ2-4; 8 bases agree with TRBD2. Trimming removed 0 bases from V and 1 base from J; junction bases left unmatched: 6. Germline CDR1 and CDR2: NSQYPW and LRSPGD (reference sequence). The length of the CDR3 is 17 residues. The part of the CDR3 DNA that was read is TGCACCTGCAGTGCAGATCGGGGGGGGCGGGGTCAAAACACCTTGTAC. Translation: CTCSADRGGRGQNTLY. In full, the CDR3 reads CTCSADRGGRGQNTLYF.

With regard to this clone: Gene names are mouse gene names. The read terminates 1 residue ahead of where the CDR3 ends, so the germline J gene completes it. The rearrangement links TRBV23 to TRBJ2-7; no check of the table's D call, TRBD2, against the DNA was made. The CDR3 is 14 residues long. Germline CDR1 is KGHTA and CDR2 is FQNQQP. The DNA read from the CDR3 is TGCTCCAGCAGTCAATCGACTGGGGCATATGAACAGTAC. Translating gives CSSSQSTGAYEQY. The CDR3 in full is CSSSQSTGAYEQYF.

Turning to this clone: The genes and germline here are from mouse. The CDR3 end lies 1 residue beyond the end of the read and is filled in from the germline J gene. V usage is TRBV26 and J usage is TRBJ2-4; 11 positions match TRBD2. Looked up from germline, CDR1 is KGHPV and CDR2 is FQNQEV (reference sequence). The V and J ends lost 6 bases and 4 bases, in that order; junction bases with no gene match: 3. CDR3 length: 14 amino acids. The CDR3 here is CASSPDWGENTLYF. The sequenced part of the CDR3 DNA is TGTGCCAGCAGCCCGGACTGGGGGGAAAACACCTTGTAC.

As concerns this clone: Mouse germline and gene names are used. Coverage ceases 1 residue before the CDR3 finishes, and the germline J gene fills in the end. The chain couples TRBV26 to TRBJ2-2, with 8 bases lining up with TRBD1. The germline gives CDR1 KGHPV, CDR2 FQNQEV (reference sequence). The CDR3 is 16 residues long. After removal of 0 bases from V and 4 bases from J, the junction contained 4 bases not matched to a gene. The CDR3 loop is CASSLSDRAGTGQLYF. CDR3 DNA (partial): TGTGCCAGCAGTCTGTCGGACAGGGCGGGCACCGGGCAGCTCTAC.

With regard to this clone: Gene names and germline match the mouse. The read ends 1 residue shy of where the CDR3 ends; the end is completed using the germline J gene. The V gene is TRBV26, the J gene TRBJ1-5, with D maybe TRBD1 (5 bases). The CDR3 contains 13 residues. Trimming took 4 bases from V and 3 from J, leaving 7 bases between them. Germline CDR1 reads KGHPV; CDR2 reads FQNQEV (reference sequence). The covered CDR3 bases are TGTGCCAGCAGTCCTCAGGGCAACCAGGCTCCGCTT. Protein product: CASSPQGNQAPL. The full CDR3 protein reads CASSPQGNQAPLF. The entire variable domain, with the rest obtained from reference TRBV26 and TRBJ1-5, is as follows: NSKVIQTPRYLVKGQGQKAKMRCIPEKGHPVVFWYQQNKNNEFKFLINFQNQEVLQQIDMTEKRFSAECPSNSPCSLEIQSSEAGDSALYLCASSPQGNQAPLFGEGTRLSVL.

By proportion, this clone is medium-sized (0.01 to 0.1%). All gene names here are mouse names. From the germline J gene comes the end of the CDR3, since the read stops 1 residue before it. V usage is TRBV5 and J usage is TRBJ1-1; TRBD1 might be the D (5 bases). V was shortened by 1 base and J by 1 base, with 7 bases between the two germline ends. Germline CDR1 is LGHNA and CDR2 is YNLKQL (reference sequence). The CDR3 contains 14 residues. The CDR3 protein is CASSQVQGNTEVFF. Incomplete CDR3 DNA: TGTGCCAGCAGCCAAGTGCAGGGGAACACAGAAGTCTTC.

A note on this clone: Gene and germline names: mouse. The CDR3 loop reads CSSSQSVGSQDTQYF. The sequenced part of the CDR3 DNA is TGCTCCAGCAGTCAATCGGTGGGGTCCCAAGACACCCAGTAC. The chain carries TRBV23 and TRBJ2-5; the table's D call, TRBD2, has no DNA check behind it. The sequence runs out 1 residue before the end of the CDR3; the remainder is reconstructed from the germline J gene. Germline-derived CDR1 and CDR2 are KGHTA and FQNQQP. The CDR3 is made up of 15 amino acids.

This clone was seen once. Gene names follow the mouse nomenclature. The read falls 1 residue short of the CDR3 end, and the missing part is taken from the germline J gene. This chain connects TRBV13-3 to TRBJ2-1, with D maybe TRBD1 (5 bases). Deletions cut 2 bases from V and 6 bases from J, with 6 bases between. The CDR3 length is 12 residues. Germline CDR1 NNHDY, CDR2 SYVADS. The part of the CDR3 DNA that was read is TGTGCCAGCAGTGACAGGGTTGCTGAGCAGTTC. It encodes CASSDRVAEQF. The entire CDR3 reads CASSDRVAEQFF.

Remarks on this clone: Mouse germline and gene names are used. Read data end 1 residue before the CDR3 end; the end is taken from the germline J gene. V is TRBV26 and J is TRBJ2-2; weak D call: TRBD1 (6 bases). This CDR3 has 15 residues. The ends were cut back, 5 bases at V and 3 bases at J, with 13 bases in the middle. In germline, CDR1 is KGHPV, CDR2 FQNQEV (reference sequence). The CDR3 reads CASSWDTWDTGQLYF. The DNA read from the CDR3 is TGTGCCAGCAGTTGGGACACCTGGGACACCGGGCAGCTCTAC.

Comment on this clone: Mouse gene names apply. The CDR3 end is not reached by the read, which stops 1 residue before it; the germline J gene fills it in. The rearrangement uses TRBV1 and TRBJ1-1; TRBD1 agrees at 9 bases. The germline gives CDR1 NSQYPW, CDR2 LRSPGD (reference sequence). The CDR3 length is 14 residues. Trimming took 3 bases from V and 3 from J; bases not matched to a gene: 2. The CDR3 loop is CTCSARDRDTEVFF. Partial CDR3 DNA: TGCACCTGCAGTGCCCGGGACAGGGACACAGAAGTCTTC.

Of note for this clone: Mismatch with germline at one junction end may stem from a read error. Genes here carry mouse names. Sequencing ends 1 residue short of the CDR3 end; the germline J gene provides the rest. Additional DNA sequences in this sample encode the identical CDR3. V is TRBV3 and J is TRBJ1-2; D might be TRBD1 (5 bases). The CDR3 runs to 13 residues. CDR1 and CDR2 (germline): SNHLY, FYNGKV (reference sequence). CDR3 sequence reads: CASSHRWDSDYTF. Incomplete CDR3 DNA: TGCGCCAGCAGCCACAGGTGGGACTCCGACTACACC.

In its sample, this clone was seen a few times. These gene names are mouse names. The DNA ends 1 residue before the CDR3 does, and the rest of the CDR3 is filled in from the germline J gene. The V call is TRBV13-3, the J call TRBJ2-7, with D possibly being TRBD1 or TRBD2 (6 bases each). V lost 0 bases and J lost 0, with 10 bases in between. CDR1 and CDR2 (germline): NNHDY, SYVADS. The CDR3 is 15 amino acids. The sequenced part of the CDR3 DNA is TGTGCCAGCAGTGATGCTCGGGGGCTCTCCTATGAACAGTAC. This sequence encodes CASSDARGLSYEQY. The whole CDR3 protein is CASSDARGLSYEQYF.

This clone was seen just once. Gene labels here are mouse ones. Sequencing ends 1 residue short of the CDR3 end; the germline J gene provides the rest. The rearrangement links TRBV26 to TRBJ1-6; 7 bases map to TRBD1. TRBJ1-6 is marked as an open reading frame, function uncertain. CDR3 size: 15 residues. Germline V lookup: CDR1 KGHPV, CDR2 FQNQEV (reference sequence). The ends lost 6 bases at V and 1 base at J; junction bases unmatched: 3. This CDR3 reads CASSLTGSYNSPLYF. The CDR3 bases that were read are TGTGCCAGCAGCCTGACAGGGTCCTATAATTCGCCCCTCTAC.

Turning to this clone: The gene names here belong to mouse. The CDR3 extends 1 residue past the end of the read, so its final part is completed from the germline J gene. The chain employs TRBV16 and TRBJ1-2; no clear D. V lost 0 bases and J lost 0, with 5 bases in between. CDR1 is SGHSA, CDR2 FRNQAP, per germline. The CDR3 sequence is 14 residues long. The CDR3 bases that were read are TGTGCAAGCAGCTTAGAGTATACAAACTCCGACTACACC. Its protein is CASSLEYTNSDYT. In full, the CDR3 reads CASSLEYTNSDYTF.

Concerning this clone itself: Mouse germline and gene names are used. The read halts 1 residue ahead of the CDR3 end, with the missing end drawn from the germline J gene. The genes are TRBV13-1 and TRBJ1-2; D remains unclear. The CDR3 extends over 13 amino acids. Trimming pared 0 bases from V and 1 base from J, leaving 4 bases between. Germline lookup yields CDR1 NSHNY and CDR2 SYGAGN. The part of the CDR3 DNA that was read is TGTGCCAGCAGTGATGCACTAAACTCCGACTACACC. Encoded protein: CASSDALNSDYT. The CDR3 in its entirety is CASSDALNSDYTF.

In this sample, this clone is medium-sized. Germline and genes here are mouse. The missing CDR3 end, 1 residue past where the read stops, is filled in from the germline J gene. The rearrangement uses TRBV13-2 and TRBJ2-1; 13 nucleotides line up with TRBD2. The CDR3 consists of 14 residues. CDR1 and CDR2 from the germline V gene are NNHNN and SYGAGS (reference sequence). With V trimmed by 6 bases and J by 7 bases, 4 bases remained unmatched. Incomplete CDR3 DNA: TGTGCCAGCGAGGACTGGGGGGGCGGGGCTGAGCAGTTC. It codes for CASEDWGGGAEQF. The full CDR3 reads CASEDWGGGAEQFF.

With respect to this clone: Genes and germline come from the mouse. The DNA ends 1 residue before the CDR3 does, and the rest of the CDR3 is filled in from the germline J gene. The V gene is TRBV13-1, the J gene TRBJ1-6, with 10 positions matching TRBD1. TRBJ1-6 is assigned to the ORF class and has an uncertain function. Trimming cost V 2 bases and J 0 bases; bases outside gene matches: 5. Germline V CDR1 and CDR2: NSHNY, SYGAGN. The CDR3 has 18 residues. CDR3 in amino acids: CASSEPGQGNSYNSPLYF. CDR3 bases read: TGTGCCAGCAGTGAGCCGGGACAGGGGAATTCCTATAATTCGCCCCTCTAC.

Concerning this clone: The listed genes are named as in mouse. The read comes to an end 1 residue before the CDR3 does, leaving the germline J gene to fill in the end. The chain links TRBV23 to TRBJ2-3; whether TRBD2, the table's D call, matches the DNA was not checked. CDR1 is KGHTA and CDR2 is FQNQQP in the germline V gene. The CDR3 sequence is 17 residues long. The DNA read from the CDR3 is TGCTCCAGCAGTCAATGGGGGGGGCGCAAGGATACAGAAACGCTGTAT. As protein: CSSSQWGGRKDTETLY. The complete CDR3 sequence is CSSSQWGGRKDTETLYF.

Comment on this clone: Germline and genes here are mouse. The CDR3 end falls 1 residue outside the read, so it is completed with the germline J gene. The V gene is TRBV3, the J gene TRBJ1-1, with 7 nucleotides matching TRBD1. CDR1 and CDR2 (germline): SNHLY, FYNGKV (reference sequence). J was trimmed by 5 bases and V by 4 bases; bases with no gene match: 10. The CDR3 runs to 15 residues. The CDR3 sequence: CASSSLTGESTEVFF. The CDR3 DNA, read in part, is TGTGCCAGCAGCTCCCTTACAGGGGAAAGTACAGAAGTCTTC.

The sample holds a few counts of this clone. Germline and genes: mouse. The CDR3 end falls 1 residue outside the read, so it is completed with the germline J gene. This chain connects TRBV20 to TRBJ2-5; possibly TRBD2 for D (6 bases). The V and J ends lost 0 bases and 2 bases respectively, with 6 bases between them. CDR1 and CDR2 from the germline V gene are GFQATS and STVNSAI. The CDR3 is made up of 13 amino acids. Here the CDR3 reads CGARDWGQDTQYF. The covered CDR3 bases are TGTGGTGCTAGGGACTGGGGCCAAGACACCCAGTAC.

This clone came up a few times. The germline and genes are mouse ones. The sequenced CDR3 bases are TGTGCTAGCAGACCGGGACAAAAGAACGAAAGATTATTT. This encodes CASRPGQKNERLF. The whole CDR3 region reads CASRPGQKNERLFF. The chain employs TRBV29 and TRBJ1-4; D is perhaps TRBD1 (6 bases). The read gets to within 1 residue of the CDR3 end, and the germline J gene fills in the rest. This CDR3 contains 14 residues. The V end lost 6 bases, the J end lost 5 bases, and 13 bases lay between the germline ends. Germline V gene lookup returns CDR1 MSHET and CDR2 SYDVDS.

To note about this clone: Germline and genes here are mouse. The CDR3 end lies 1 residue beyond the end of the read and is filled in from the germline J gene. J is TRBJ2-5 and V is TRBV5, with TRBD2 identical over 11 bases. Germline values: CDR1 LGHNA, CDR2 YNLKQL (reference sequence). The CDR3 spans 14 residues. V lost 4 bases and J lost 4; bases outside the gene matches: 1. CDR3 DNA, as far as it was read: TGTGCCAGCAGCCGGGACTGGGGGAAAGACACCCAGTAC. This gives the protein CASSRDWGKDTQY. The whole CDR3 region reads CASSRDWGKDTQYF.

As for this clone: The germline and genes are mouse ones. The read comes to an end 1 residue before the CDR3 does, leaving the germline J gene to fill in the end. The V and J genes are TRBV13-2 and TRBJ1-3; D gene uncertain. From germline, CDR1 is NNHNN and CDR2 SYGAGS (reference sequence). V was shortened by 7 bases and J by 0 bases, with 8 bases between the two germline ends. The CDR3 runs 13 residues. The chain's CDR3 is CASRGFSGNTLYF. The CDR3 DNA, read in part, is TGTGCCAGCAGAGGATTTTCTGGAAATACGCTCTAT.

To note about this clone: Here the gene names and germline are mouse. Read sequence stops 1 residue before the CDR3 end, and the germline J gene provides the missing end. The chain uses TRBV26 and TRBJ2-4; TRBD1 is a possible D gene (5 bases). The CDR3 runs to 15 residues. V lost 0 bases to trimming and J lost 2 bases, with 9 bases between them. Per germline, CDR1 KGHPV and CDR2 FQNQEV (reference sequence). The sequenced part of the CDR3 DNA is TGTGCCAGCAGTCTGTCCTGGACAAATCAAAACACCTTGTAC. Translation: CASSLSWTNQNTLY. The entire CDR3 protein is CASSLSWTNQNTLYF.